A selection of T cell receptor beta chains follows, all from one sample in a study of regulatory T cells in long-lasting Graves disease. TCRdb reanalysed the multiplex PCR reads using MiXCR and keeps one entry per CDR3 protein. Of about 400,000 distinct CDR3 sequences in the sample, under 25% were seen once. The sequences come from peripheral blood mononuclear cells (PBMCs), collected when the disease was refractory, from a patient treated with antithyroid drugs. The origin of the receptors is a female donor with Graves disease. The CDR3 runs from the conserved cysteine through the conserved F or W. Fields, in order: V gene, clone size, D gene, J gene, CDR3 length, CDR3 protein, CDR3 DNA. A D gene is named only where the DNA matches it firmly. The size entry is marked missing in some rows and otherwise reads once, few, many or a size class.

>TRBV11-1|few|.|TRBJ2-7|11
CASSSGQEQYF
TGTGCCAGCAGCTCGGGACAAGAGCAGTACTTC
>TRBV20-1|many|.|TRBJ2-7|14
CSATPSGGIYEQYF
TGCAGTGCGACGCCCTCCGGAGGGATCTACGAGCAGTACTTC
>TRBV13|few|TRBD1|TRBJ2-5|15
CASSIGTGVEETQYF
TGTGCCAGCAGCATTGGGACAGGGGTCGAAGAGACCCAGTACTTC
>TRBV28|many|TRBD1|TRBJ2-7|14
CASLRGTGTYEQYF
TGTGCCAGCCTACGGGGGACAGGAACCTACGAGCAGTACTTC
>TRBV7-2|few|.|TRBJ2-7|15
CASSLDLGGRREQYF
TGTGCCAGCAGCTTAGACTTAGGGGGGCGTCGGGAGCAGTACTTC
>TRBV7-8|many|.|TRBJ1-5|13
CASTQGGVQPQHF
TGTGCCAGCACCCAAGGGGGAGTTCAGCCCCAGCATTTT
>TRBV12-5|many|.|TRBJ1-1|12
CASGLSTTEAFF
TGTGCTAGTGGTTTATCGACCACTGAAGCTTTCTTT
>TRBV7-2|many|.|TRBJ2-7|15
CASSLRGWGNYEQYF
TGTGCCAGCAGCTTACGGGGGTGGGGGAACTACGAGCAGTACTTC
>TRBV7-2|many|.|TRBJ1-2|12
CASSLVSYGYTF
TGTGCCAGCAGCTTAGTGAGCTATGGCTACACCTTC
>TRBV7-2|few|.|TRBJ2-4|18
CASSLDAPRLLWENIQYF
TGTGCCAGCAGCTTAGACGCTCCTCGGCTGCTTTGGGAAAACATTCAGTACTTC
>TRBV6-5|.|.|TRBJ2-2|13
CASSYSPSGELFF
TGTGCCAGCAGTTACAGTCCGTCCGGGGAGCTGTTTTTT
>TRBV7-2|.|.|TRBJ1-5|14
CASSLGLDGQPQHF
TGTGCCAGCAGCTTAGGGCTTGATGGCCAGCCCCAGCATTTT
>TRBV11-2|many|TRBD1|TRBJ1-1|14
CASLDRGRGTEAFF
TGTGCCAGCTTGGACAGGGGGCGAGGCACTGAAGCTTTCTTT
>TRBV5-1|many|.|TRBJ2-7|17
CASSSDPGPTPANEQYF
TGCGCCAGCAGCTCCGACCCGGGACCTACTCCCGCCAACGAGCAGTACTTC
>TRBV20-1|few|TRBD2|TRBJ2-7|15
CSASGLAGASYEQYF
TGCAGTGCTAGCGGGCTAGCGGGGGCCTCCTACGAGCAGTACTTC
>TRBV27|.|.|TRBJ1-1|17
CASSDGDTWGLNTEAFF
TGTGCCAGCAGTGATGGGGACACCTGGGGACTAAACACTGAAGCTTTCTTT
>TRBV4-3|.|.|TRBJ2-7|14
CASSQSKGQYEQYF
TGCGCCAGCAGCCAGTCAAAAGGACAGTACGAGCAGTACTTC
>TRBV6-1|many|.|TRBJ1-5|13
CASSIQGGQPQHF
TGTGCCAGCAGTATACAGGGCGGTCAGCCCCAGCATTTT
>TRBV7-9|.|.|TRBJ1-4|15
CASSSDRSLNEKLFF
TGTGCCAGCAGCTCCGACAGGTCCCTTAATGAAAAACTGTTTTTT
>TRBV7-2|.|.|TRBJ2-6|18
CASSSAGTLASGANVLTF
TGTGCCAGCAGCTCCGCCGGGACCCTCGCCTCTGGGGCCAACGTCCTGACTTTC
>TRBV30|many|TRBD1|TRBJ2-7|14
CAWTSAGGNYEQYF
TGTGCCTGGACGTCGGCAGGGGGCAACTACGAGCAGTACTTC
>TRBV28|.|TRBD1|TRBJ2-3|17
CASSLRYGTGRTDTQYF
TGTGCCAGCAGTTTGAGATACGGGACAGGGCGCACAGATACGCAGTATTTT
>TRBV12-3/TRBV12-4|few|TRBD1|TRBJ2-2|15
CASSSPTGIAGELFF
TGTGCCAGCAGCTCCCCGACAGGGATCGCCGGGGAGCTGTTTTTT
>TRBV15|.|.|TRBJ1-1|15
CATSRPSKLNTEAFF
TGTGCCACCAGCAGACCATCGAAATTAAACACTGAAGCTTTCTTT
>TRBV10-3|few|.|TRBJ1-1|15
CAISEIGRANTEAFF
TGTGCCATCAGTGAGATCGGACGGGCGAACACTGAAGCTTTCTTT
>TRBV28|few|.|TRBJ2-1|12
CASSITTNEQFF
TGTGCCAGCAGCATTACAACTAATGAGCAGTTCTTC
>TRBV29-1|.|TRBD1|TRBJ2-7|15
CSVEGPGQDTYEQYF
TGCAGCGTTGAGGGTCCGGGACAGGACACCTACGAGCAGTACTTC
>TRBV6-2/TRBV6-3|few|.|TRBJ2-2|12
CASSFTRGELFF
TGTGCCAGCAGTTTCACTCGAGGGGAGCTGTTTTTT
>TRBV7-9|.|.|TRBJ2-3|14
CASSLLAAGDTQYF
TGTGCCAGCAGCTTACTCGCGGCCGGAGATACGCAGTATTTT
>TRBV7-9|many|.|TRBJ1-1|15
CASSFSAGRLSEAFF
TGTGCCAGCAGCTTCTCGGCAGGCCGATTGTCTGAAGCTTTCTTT
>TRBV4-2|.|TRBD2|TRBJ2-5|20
CASSQVPNLRLAGGQETQYF
TGTGCCAGCAGCCAAGTCCCTAATCTTAGACTAGCGGGAGGGCAAGAGACCCAGTACTTC
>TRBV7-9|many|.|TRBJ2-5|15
CASSRTLSEQETQYF
TGTGCCAGCAGCCGTACGTTGAGCGAGCAAGAGACCCAGTACTTC
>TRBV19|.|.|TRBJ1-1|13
CASRSFEGTEAFF
TGTGCCAGTAGATCCTTTGAGGGGACTGAAGCTTTCTTT
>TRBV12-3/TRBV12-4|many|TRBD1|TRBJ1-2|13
CASSPTGFVGYTF
TGTGCCAGCAGCCCGACAGGGTTTGTTGGCTACACCTTC
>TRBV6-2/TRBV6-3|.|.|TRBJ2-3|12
CASSFVQGTQYF
TGTGCCAGCAGTTTTGTCCAGGGGACGCAGTATTTT
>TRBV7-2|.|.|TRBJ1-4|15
CASSLSAGVNEKLFF
TGTGCCAGCAGCTTATCCGCGGGGGTTAATGAAAAACTGTTTTTT
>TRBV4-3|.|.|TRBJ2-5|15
CASSQDLGGQETQYF
TGCGCCAGCAGCCAAGATTTGGGCGGTCAAGAGACCCAGTACTTC
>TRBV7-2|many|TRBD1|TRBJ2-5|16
CASSLRGTGGLETQYF
TGTGCCAGCAGCTTAAGAGGGACAGGGGGACTTGAGACCCAGTACTTC
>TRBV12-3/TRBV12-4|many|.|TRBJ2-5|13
CASSFGDMETQYF
TGTGCCAGCAGTTTTGGGGACATGGAGACCCAGTACTTC
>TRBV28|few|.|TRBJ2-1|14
CASGITSSYNEQFF
TGTGCCAGCGGAATCACCAGCTCCTACAATGAGCAGTTCTTC
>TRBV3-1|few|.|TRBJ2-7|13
CASSPRRSREQYF
TGTGCCAGCAGCCCCCGTAGGTCGCGGGAGCAGTACTTC
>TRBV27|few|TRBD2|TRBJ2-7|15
CASKLAGGRSGEQYF
TGTGCCAGCAAGCTAGCGGGAGGGAGGTCGGGCGAGCAGTACTTC
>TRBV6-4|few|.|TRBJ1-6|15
CASSDHGGRGSPLHF
TGTGCCAGCAGTGACCACGGGGGGCGCGGTTCACCCCTCCACTTT
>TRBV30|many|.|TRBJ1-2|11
CAWSNTPSYTF
TGTGCCTGGAGTAATACACCGAGCTACACCTTC
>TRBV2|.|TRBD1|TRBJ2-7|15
CASTRDRGFGNEQYF
TGTGCCAGCACGCGGGACAGGGGGTTTGGGAACGAGCAGTACTTC
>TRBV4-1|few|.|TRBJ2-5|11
CASAEEATQYF
TGCGCCAGTGCCGAGGAGGCAACCCAGTACTTC
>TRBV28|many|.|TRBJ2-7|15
CASSPSAGSAYEQYF
TGTGCCAGCAGTCCATCGGCGGGAAGTGCCTACGAGCAGTACTTC
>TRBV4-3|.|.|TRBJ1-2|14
CASSQGLGLNGYTF
TGCGCCAGCAGCCAAGGTTTGGGACTTAATGGCTACACCTTC
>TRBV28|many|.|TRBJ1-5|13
CASRKQANQPQHF
TGTGCTTCTCGGAAACAGGCTAATCAGCCCCAGCATTTT
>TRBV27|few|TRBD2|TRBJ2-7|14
CASSSGGLMDEQYF
TGTGCCAGCAGTTCGGGGGGTTTGATGGACGAGCAGTACTTC
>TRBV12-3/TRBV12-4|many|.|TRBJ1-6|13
CASSLDRNSPLHF
TGTGCCAGCAGCCTAGACAGAAATTCACCCCTCCACTTT
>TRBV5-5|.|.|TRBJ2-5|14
CASSLAGEAETQYF
TGTGCCAGCAGCTTGGCCGGGGAGGCGGAGACCCAGTACTTC
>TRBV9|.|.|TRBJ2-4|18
CASSVSPQGLLAKNIQYF
TGTGCCAGCAGCGTCTCCCCACAGGGTTTACTAGCCAAAAACATTCAGTACTTC